Below are 12 T cell receptor beta chains sequenced from a single sample in a study of graft-versus-host responses after intestinal transplantation (dated by TCRdb to the early 2020s). The library was built by means of the immunoSEQ multiplex PCR assay. What TCRdb holds here is the immuneACCESS table cut down to in-frame rearrangements. Part of the clones is not present; checked against another copy, under half of the missing clones reflect an unresolved V gene, and the others are unexplained. In this sample the table shows 7,300 or so clones, about 88% of which occur a single time. The top ten constitute just under 5% of the sample. Sequenced material: PBMCs, taken around 88 days after transplant. The receptor set was obtained from a human patient who received an intestinal transplant, so some T cells may come from the graft donor.

J is TRBJ1-2 and V is TRBV7-9, with a weak D call TRBD1 (5 bases). The ends were cut back, 0 bases at V and 5 bases at J, with 13 bases in the middle. Germline-derived CDR1 and CDR2 are SEHNR and FQNEAQ (reference sequence). This CDR3 comprises 15 residues. This CDR3 is CASSLAGGGGYGYTF. Here the CDR3 DNA reads TGTGCCAGCAGCTTAGCGGGGGGTGGTGGATATGGCTACACCTTC.

This chain connects TRBV28 to TRBJ1-3; 7 positions match TRBD1. The junction had 9 bases not matched to a gene; V was cut back by 4 bases and J by 3 bases. Germline lookup yields CDR1 MDHEN and CDR2 SYDVKM. The CDR3 runs to 16 residues. The CDR3 here is CASSYMTGSFGNTIYF. CDR3 nucleotides: TGTGCCAGCAGTTATATGACAGGGAGTTTTGGAAACACCATATATTTT.

The chain combines TRBV19 with TRBJ1-1; D gene uncertain. The CDR3 contains 12 residues. V was shortened by 3 bases and J by 6 bases, with 8 bases between the two germline ends. In germline, CDR1 is LNHDA, CDR2 SQIVND (reference sequence). The CDR3 DNA reads as TGTGCCAGTAGTATCTCGGTATCTGAAGCTTTCTTT. Residues: CASSISVSEAFF.

This clone was picked up a small number of times. The rearrangement joins TRBV6-5 to TRBJ1-3, with no clear D. Germline V lookup: CDR1 MNHEY, CDR2 SVGAGI. CDR3 length: 12 residues. The CDR3 sequence is CAAGWPGNTIYF. CDR3 DNA sequence: TGTGCGGCGGGTTGGCCGGGAAACACCATATATTTT.

The rearrangement uses TRBV19 and TRBJ2-7; D possibly matches TRBD1 or TRBD2 (5 bases each). Germline lookup yields CDR1 LNHDA and CDR2 SQIVND (reference sequence). The CDR3 sequence is 14 residues long. Trimming cost V 5 bases and J 3 bases, with 14 bases left between them. The CDR3 spells CASSPRGRFYEQYV. The CDR3 region has the DNA TGTGCCAGTAGTCCTCGGGGCAGATTCTACGAGCAGTACGTC.

The chain recombines TRBV5-1 with TRBJ2-7; 7 bases align to TRBD1. The V gene's germline CDR1 is SGHRS and CDR2 YFSETQ. CDR3 length: 14 amino acids. The V gene end was trimmed by 3 bases and the J gene end by 1 base; junction bases not matched to a gene: 4. Here the CDR3 reads CASSWDRGSYEQYF. The CDR3 DNA is TGCGCCAGCAGCTGGGACAGAGGATCCTACGAGCAGTACTTC.

CDR3 protein: CASSISWREQFF. CDR3 in DNA: TGTGCCAGTAGTATATCATGGCGTGAGCAGTTCTTC. The gene calls are TRBV19 and TRBJ2-1, with D uncertain. The CDR3 covers 12 residues. From germline, CDR1 is LNHDA and CDR2 SQIVND (reference sequence). Trimming stripped 2 bases from V and 9 bases from J, with 8 bases between.

This chain connects TRBV7-9 to TRBJ2-7; 11 bases are shared with TRBD1. Germline assignment: CDR1 SEHNR and CDR2 FQNEAQ (reference sequence). The CDR3 has 16 amino acids. The J segment lost 2 bases and the V segment lost 2 bases, leaving 5 bases of the junction unmatched. As DNA, the CDR3 is TGTGCCAGCAGCTTAATTCTGGGACAGGGGGCCTACGAGCAGTACTTC. Residues: CASSLILGQGAYEQYF.

This chain links TRBV7-9 with TRBJ1-5; D remains unclear. Germline V gene sequence: CDR1 SEHNR, CDR2 FQNEAQ (reference sequence). The germline V and J ends were trimmed by 1 base and 0 bases, with 10 bases remaining between them. The length of the CDR3 is 16 residues. This CDR3 is CASSLGGGYSNQPQHF. The CDR3 DNA reads as TGTGCCAGCAGCTTAGGGGGAGGATATAGCAATCAGCCCCAGCATTTT.

The chain links TRBV11-2 to TRBJ1-2; no reliable D call. This CDR3 comprises 13 residues. Germline CDR1 SGHAT, CDR2 FQNNGV. V was shortened by 5 bases and J by 3 bases, with 10 bases between the two germline ends. This chain's CDR3 is CASSAYRDYGYTF. CDR3 bases: TGTGCCAGCAGCGCGTACCGGGACTATGGCTACACCTTC. The entire variable domain, with the rest obtained from reference TRBV11-2 and TRBJ1-2, is as follows: EAGVAQSPRYKIIEKRQSVAFWCNPISGHATLYWYQQILGQGPKLLIQFQNNGVVDDSQLPKDRFSAERLKGVDSTLKIQPAKLEDSAVYLCASSAYRDYGYTFGSGTRLTVV.

This rearrangement joins TRBV7-2 to TRBJ2-1, with 9 bases aligning to TRBD1. After removal of 5 bases from V and 3 bases from J, the junction contained 5 bases not matched to a gene. The germline V gene encodes CDR1 SGHTA and CDR2 FQGNSA. The CDR3 extends over 15 amino acids. The CDR3 region is CASSPRDRDYNEQFF. CDR3 DNA sequence: TGTGCCAGCAGCCCCCGGGACAGGGACTACAATGAGCAGTTCTTC.

The genes are TRBV25-1 and TRBJ2-2, with D tentatively TRBD2 (5 bases). The CDR3 totals 16 residues. CDR1 and CDR2 from the germline V gene are MGHDK and SYGVNS. V was cut by 1 base and J by 6 bases, with 15 bases left in between. CDR3 bases: TGTGCCAGCAGTGAATCCGAGCCTCGAGGGCCCGGGGAGCTGTTTTTT. It is translated as CASSESEPRGPGELFF.